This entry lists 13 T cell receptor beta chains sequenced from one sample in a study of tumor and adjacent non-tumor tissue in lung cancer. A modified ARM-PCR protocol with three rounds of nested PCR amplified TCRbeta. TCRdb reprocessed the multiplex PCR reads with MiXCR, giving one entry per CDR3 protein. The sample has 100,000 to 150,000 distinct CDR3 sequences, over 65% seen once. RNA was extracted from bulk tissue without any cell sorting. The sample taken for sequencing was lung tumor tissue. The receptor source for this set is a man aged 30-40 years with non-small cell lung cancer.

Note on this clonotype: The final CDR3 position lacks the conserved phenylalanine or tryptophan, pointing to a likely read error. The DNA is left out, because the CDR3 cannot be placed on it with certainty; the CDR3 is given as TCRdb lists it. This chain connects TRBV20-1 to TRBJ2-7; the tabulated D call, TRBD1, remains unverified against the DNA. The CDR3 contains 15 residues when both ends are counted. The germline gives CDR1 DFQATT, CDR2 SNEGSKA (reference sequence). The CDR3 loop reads CSARGGAGQVYEQYL.

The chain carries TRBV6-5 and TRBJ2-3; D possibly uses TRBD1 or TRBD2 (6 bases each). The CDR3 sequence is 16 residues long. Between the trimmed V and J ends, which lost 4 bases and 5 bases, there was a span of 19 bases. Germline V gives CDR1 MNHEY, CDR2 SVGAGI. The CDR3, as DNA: TGTGCCAGCAGTTCGGGGGACACCCGGGATATAGATACGCAGTATTTT. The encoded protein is CASSSGDTRDIDTQYF.

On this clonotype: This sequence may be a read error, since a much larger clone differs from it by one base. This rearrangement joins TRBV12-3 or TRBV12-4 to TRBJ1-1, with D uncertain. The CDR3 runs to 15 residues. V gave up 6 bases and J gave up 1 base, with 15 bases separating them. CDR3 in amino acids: CASSLRRVGNTEAFF. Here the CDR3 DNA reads TGTGCCAGCAGCCTTAGACGGGTTGGGAACACTGAAGCTTTCTTT.

The CDR3 DNA sequence: TGCGGTGTGGAACTAGCGGCGAATACCTACAATGAGCAGTTCTTC. Translated: CGVELAANTYNEQFF. The chain uses TRBV20-1 and TRBJ2-1, with 8 positions matching TRBD2. The germline CDR1 and CDR2 sequences are DFQATT and SNEGSKA (reference sequence). The CDR3 loop spans 15 amino acids.

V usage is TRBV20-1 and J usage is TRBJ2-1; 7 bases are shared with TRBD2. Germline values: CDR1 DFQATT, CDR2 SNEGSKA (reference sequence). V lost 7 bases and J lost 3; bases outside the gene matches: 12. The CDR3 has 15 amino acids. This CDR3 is CSVSVGTNVYNEQFF. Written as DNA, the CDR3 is TGCAGTGTTAGTGTAGGGACTAACGTCTACAATGAGCAGTTCTTC.

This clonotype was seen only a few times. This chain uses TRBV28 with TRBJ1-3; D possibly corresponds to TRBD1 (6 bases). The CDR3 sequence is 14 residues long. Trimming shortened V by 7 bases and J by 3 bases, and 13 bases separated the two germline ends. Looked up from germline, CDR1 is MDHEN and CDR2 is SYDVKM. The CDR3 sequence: CASTTGLGGNTIYF. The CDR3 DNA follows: TGTGCCAGCACCACAGGGTTAGGTGGAAACACCATATATTTT.

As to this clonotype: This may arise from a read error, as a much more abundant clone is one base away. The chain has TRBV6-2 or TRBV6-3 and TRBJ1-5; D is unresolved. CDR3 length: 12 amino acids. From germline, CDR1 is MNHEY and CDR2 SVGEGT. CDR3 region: CASSRTNQPLHF. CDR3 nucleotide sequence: TGTGCCAGCAGTCGTACCAATCAGCCCCTGCATTTT.

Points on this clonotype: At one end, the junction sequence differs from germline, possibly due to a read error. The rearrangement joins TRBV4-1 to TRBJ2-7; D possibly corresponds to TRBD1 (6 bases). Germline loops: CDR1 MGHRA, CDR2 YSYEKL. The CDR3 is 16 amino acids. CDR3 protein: CVSSQDEQGNTYEQYF. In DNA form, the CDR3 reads TGCGTCAGCAGTCAAGATGAACAGGGAAACACCTACGAGCAGTACTTC.

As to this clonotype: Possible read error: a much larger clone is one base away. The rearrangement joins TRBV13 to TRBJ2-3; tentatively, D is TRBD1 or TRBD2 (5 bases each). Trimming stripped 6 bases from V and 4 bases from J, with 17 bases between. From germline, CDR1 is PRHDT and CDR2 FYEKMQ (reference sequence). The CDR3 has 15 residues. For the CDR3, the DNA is TGTGCCAGCAGTTGGGACCCACAGGCGGCAGATACGCAGTATTTT. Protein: CASSWDPQAADTQYF. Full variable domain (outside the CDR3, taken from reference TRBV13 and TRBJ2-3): AAGVIQSPRHLIKEKRETATLKCYPIPRHDTVYWYQQGPGQDPQFLISFYEKMQSDKGSIPDRFSAQQFSDYHSELNMSSLELGDSALYFCASSWDPQAADTQYFGPGTRLTVL.

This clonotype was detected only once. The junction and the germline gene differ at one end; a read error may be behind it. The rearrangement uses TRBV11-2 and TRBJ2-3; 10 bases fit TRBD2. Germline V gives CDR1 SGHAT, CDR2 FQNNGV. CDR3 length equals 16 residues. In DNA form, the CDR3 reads TGTGCTAGCAGCTCCCCCTGGACTAGCGGCACAGATGCGCAGTATTTT. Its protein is CASSSPWTSGTDAQYF.

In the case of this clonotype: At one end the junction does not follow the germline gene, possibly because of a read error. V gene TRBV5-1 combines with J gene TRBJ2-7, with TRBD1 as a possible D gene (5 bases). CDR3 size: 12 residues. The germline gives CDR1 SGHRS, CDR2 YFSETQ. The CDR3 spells CASGLSGREQYF. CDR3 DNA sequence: TGCGCCAGCGGCTTGTCAGGGCGGGAGCAGTACTTC.

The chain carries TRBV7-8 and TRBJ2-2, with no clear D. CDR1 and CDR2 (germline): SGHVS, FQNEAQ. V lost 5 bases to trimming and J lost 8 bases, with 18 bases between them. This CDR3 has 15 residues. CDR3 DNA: TGTGCCAGCAGCCAAGGTGTCCGAGTGGGAGGGGAGCTGTTTTTT. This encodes CASSQGVRVGGELFF.

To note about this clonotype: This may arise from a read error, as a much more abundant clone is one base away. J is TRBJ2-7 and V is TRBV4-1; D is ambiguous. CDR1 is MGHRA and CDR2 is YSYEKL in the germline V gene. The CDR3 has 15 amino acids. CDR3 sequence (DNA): TGCACCAGCAGCCAAGAGGCGGTTACCACCTACGAGCAGTACTTC. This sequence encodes CTSSQEAVTTYEQYF.